This TCR beta chain was documented in a study of control samples from healthy donors and cancer patients. The germline V gene has CDR1 LNHNV and CDR2 YYDKDF (reference sequence). The CDR3 sequence is 16 residues long. The V gene end was trimmed by 3 bases and the J gene end by 2 bases; junction bases not matched to a gene: 8. The protocol was immunoSEQ multiplex PCR, while the TCRdb copy is restricted to in-frame clones and leaves out a portion. The sample records about 170,000 clones, approximately 91% being singletons. The chain couples TRBV15 to TRBJ2-5, with TRBD2 matching 8 bases. The sample was blood. This TCR was recovered from a woman in her forties in good health. CDR3 sequence reads: CATSRLMTSAQETQYF. The CDR3 DNA follows: TGTGCCACCAGCAGGCTGATGACTAGCGCTCAAGAGACCCAGTACTTC.